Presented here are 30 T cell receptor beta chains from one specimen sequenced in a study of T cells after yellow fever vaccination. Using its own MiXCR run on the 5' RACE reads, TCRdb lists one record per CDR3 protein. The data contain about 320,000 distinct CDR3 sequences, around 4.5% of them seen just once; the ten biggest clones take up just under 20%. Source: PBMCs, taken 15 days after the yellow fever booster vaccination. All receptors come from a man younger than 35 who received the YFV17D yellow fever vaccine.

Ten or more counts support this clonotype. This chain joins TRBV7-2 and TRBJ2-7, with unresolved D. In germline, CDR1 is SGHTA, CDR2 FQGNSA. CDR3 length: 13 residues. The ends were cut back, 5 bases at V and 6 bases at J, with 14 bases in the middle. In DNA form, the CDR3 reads TGTGCCAGCAGCCGAACATTGATGGGCGAGCAGTACGTC. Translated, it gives CASSRTLMGEQYV.

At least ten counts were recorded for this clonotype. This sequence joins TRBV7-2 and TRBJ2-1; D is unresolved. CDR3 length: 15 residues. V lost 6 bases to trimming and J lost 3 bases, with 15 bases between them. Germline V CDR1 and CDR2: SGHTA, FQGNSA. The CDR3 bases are TGTGCCAGCAGAAGGAACCCCTTGTTCTACAATGAGCAGTTCTTC. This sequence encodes CASRRNPLFYNEQFF.

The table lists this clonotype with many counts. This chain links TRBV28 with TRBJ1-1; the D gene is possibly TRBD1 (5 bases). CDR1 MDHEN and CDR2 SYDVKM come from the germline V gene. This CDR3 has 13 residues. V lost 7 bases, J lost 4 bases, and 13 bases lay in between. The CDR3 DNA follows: TGTGCCAGCACCCTTCAGGGAACCACTGAAGCTTTCTTT. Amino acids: CASTLQGTTEAFF.

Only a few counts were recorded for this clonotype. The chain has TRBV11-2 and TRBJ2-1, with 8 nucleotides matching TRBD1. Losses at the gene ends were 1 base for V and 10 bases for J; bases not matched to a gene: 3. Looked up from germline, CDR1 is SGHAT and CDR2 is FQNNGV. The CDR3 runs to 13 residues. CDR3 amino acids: CASSLGQGMEQFF. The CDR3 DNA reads TGTGCCAGCAGCTTAGGACAGGGGATGGAGCAGTTCTTC.

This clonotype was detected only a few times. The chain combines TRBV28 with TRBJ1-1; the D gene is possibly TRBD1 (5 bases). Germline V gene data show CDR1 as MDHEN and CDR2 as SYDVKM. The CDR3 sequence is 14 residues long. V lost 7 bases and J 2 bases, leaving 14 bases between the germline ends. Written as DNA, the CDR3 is TGTGCCAGCATCCACCTTGACAGAAACACTGAAGCTTTCTTT. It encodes CASIHLDRNTEAFF.

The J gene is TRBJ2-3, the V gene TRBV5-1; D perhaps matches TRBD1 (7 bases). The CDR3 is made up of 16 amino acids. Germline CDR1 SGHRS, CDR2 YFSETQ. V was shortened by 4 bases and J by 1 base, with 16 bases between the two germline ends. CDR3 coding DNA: TGCGCCAGCAGCGGGGGGACAGCGGCCGGCACAGATACGCAGTATTTT. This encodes CASSGGTAAGTDTQYF.

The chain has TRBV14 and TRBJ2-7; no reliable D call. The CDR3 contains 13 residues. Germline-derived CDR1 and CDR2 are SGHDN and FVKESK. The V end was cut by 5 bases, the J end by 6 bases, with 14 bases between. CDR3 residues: CASSSIWSTEQYF. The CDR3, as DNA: TGTGCCAGCAGCTCAATCTGGTCGACCGAGCAGTACTTC.

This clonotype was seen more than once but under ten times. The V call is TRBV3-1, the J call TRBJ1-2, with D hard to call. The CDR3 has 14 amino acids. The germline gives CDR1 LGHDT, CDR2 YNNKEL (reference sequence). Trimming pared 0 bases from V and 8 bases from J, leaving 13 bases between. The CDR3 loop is CASSQDSITWGYTF. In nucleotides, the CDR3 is TGTGCCAGCAGCCAAGATTCCATAACCTGGGGCTACACCTTC.

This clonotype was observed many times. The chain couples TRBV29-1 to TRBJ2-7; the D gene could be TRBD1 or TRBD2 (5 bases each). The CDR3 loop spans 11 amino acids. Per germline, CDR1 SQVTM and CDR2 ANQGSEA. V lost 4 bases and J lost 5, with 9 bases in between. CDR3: CSVGGVHEQYF. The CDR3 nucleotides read TGCAGCGTTGGAGGGGTTCACGAGCAGTACTTC.

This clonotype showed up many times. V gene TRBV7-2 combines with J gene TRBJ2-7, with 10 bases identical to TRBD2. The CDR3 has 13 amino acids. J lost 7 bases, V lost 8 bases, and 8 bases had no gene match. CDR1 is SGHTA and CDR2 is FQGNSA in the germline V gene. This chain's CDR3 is CASQLAGSREQYV. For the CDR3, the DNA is TGTGCCAGCCAACTAGCGGGGTCGCGGGAGCAGTACGTC.

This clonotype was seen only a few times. CDR3 in DNA: TGTGCCAGCAGCTTAGGCGGACTAGCGAGCTCCTACAATGAGCAGTTCTTC. This codes for CASSLGGLASSYNEQFF. The chain has TRBV13 and TRBJ2-1, with TRBD2 identical over 9 bases. Germline V CDR1 and CDR2: PRHDT, FYEKMQ (reference sequence). Germline trimming cut 0 bases from V and 0 bases from J; bases unmatched to any gene: 3. The CDR3 has 17 amino acids.

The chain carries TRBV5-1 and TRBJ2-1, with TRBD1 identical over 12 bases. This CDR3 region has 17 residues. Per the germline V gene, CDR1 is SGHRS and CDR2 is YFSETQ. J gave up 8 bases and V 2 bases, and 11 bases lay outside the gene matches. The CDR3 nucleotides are TGCGCCAGCAGCTTCCGGCCGGGACAGGGGGCTGTGGATGAGCAGTTCTTC. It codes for CASSFRPGQGAVDEQFF.

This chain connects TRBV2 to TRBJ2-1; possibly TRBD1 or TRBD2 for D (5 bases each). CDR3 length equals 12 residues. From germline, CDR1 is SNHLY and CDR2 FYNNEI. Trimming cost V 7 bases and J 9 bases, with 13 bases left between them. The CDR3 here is CASNRERGEQFF. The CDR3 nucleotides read TGTGCCAGCAACCGGGAAAGGGGTGAGCAGTTCTTC.

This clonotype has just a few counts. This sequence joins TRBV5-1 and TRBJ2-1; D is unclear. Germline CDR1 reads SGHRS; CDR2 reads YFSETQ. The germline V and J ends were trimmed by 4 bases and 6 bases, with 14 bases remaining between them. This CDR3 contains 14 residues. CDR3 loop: CASSPDSIGNEQFF. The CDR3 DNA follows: TGCGCCAGCAGCCCAGATTCAATAGGCAATGAGCAGTTCTTC.

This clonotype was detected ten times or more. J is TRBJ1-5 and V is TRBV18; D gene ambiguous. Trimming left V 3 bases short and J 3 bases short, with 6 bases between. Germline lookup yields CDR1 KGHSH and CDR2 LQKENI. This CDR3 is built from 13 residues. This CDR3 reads CASSPVDNQPQHF. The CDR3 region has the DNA TGTGCCAGCTCACCGGTCGACAATCAGCCCCAGCATTTT.

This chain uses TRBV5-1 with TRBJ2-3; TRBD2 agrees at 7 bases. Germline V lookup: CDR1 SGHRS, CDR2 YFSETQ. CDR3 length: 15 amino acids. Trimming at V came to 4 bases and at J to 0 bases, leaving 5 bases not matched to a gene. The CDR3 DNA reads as TGCGCCAGCAGCCCAATTAGCGGGAGCACAGATACGCAGTATTTT. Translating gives CASSPISGSTDTQYF.

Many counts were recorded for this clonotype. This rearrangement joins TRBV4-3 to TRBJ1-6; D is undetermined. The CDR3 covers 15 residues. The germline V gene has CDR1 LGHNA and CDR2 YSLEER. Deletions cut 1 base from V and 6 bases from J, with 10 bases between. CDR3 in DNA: TGCGCCAGCAGCCAAGTTCGCGGCTTTAATTCACCCCTCCACTTT. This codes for CASSQVRGFNSPLHF.

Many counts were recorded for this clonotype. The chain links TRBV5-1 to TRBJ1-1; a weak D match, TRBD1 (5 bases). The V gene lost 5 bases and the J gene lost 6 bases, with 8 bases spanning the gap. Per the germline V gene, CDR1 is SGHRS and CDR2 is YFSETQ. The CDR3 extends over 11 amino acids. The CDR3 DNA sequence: TGCGCCAGCAGTATGGGGCCTGAAGCTTTCTTT. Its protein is CASSMGPEAFF.

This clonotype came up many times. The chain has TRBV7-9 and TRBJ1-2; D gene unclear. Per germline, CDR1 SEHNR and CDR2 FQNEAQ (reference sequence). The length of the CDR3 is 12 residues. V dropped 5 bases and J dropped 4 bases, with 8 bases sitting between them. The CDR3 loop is CASSLGLYGYTF. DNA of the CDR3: TGTGCCAGCAGCCTCGGCCTCTATGGCTACACCTTC.

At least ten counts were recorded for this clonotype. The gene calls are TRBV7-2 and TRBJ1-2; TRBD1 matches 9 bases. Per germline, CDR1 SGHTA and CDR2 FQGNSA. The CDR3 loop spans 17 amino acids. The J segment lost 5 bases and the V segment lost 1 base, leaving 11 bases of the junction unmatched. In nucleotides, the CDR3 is TGTGCCAGCAGCTTAGTCAGTCCCCGACAGGGGGAGTATGGCTACACCTTC. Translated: CASSLVSPRQGEYGYTF.

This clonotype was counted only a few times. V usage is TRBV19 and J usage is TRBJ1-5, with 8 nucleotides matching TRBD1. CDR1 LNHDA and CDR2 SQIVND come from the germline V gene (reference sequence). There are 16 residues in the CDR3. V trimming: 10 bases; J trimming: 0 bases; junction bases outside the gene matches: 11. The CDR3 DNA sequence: TGTGCCACCAAGGACAGGGCGGCCGATAGCAATCAGCCCCAGCATTTT. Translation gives CATKDRAADSNQPQHF.

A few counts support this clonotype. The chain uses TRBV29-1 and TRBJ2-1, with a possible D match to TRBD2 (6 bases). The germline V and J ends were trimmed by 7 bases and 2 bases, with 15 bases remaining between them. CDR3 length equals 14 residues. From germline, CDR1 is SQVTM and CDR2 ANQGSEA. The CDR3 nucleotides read TGCAGCGGGCAGGGACTCGTAACCTACAATGAGCAGTTCTTC. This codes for CSGQGLVTYNEQFF.

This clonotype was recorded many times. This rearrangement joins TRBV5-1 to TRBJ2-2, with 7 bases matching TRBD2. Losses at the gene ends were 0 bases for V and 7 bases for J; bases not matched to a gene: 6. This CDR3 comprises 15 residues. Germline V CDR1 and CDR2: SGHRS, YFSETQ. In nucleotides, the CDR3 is TGCGCCAGCAGCTTGGCCAGCGGGGAGGTCGGGGAGCTGTTTTTT. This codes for CASSLASGEVGELFF.

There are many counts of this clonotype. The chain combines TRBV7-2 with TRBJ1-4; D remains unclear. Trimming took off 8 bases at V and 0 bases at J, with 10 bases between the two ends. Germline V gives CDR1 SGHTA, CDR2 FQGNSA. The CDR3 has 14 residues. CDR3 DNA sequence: TGTGCCAGCGGGCAAACTGCAACTAATGAAAAACTGTTTTTT. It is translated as CASGQTATNEKLFF.

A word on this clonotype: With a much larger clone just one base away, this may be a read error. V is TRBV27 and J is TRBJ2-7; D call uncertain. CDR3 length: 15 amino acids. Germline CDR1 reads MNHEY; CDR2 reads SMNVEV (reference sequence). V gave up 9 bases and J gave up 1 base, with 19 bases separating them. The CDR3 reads CASSIGVGESYEQYF. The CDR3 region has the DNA TGTGCCAGTAGTATAGGAGTGGGCGAGTCCTACGAGCAGTACTTC.

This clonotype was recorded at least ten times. The CDR3 loop is CASSPGLREGLGYSNEQYF. The CDR3 coding sequence is TGTGCCAGCTCACCAGGTCTACGAGAGGGACTCGGATATAGTAACGAGCAGTACTTC. This chain links TRBV18 with TRBJ2-7; the D gene is possibly TRBD2 (6 bases). The V end was cut by 2 bases, the J end by 5 bases, with 28 bases between. The CDR3 covers 19 residues. Germline CDR1 reads KGHSH; CDR2 reads LQKENI.

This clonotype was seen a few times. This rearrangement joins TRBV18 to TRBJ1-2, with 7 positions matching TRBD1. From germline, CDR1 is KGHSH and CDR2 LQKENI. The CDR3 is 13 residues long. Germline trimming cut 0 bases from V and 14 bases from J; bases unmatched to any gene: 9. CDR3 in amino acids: CASSPPQGGLRTF. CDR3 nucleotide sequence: TGTGCCAGCTCACCACCCCAGGGGGGGTTGCGGACCTTC. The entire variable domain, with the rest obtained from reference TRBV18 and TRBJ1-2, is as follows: NAGVMQNPRHLVRRRGQEARLRCSPMKGHSHVYWYRQLPEEGLKFMVYLQKENIIDESGMPKERFSAEFPKEGPSILRIQQVVRGDSAAYFCASSPPQGGLRTFGSGTRLTVV.

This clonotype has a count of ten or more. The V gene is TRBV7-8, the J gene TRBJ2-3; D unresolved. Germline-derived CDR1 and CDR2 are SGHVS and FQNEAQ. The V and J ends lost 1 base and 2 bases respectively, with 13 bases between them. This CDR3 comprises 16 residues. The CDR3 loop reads CASSLDGRRSTDTQYF. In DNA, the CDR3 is TGTGCCAGCAGCTTAGACGGGCGACGGTCCACAGATACGCAGTATTTT.

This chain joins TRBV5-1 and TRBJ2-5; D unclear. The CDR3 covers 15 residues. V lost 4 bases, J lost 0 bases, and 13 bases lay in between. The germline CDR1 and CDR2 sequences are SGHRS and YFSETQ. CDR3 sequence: CASSPLMTYQETQYF. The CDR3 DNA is TGCGCCAGCAGCCCCCTAATGACGTACCAAGAGACCCAGTACTTC. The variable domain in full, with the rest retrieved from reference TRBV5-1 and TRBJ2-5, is KAGVTQTPRYLIKTRGQQVTLSCSPISGHRSVSWYQQTPGQGLQFLFEYFSETQRNKGNFPGRFSGRQFSNSRSEMNVSTLELGDSALYLCASSPLMTYQETQYFGPGTRLLVL.

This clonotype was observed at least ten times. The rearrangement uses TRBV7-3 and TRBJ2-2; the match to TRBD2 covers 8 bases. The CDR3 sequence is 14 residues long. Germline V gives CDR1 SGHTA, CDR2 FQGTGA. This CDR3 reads CATNGGGNTGELFF. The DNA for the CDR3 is TGTGCAACCAACGGGGGGGGGAACACCGGGGAGCTGTTTTTT.